The present entry profiles one T cell receptor beta chain with its context. Its antigen remains unidentified. TCRdb's table, derived via immunoSEQ multiplex PCR, lists solely in-frame clones and lacks some. The repertoire holds about 150,000 clones, with around nine tenths as singletons. These data are taken from a study of T cell responses to AZD1222 COVID-19 vaccine. Study-wide context: Second-dose schedules of about 4 or about 12 weeks were combined. Study-wide points: There were repertoire samples only from the period after the peak T cell response.

V dropped 2 bases and J dropped 1 base, with 20 bases sitting between them. Germline V gene sequence: CDR1 SQVTM, CDR2 ANQGSEA. There are 17 residues in the CDR3. This receptor was identified in an adult in good health. The sample was peripheral blood, taken on day 0 of AZD1222 vaccination. The genes are TRBV29-1 and TRBJ2-5; a weak D match, TRBD2 (5 bases). The CDR3 DNA reads as TGCAGCGTTGAATTGGTGGTAGGACTTGGAGGCCAAGAGACCCAGTACTTC. Translating it yields CSVELVVGLGGQETQYF.